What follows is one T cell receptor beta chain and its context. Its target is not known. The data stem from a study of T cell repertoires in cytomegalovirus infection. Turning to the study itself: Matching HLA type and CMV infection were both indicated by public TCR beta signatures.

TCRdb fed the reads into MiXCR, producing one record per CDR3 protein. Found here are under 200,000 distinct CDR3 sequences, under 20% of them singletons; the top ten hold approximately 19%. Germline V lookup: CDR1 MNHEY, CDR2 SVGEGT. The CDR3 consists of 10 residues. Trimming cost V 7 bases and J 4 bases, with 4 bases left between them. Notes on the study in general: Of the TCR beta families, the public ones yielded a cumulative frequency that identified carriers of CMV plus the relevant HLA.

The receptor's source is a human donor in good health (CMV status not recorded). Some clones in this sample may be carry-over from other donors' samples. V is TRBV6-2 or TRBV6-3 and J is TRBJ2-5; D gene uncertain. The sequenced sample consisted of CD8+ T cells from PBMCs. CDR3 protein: CASKGETQYF. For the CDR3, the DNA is TGTGCCAGCAAGGGAGAGACCCAGTACTTC.